The source of this TCR beta chain is a study of patients and donors after allogeneic stem cell transplantation. The V and J ends lost 0 bases and 3 bases, in that order; junction bases with no gene match: 6. CDR1 SGHRS and CDR2 YFSETQ come from the germline V gene. The CDR3 is 16 residues long. TCRdb ran MiXCR on the RT-PCR reads and lists one entry per CDR3 protein. The table lists approximately 430,000 distinct CDR3 sequences, roughly 17% of them singletons. This receptor was identified in a human donor who was either an allogeneic HSCT recipient or a stem cell or donor lymphocyte infusion donor (not recorded which). It is not recorded whose cells these are; they may come from a transplant donor. Sequenced material: blood, either unsorted or a sorted T cell fraction (not recorded which). The V and J genes are TRBV5-1 and TRBJ1-2; 9 nucleotides match TRBD1. Here the CDR3 reads CASSLVGTGKDYGYTF. The CDR3 DNA follows: TGCGCCAGCAGCTTGGTGGGGACAGGGAAAGACTATGGCTACACCTTC.